This T cell receptor beta chain was documented in a study of T cell responses to AZD1222 COVID-19 vaccine. Germline V gene data show CDR1 as SGHRS and CDR2 as YFSETQ. The CDR3 runs 15 residues. Trimming removed 3 bases from V and 4 bases from J; junction bases left unmatched: 3. The protocol was immunoSEQ multiplex PCR, while the TCRdb copy is restricted to in-frame clones and leaves out a portion. The table lists 120,000 or so clones, about nine tenths of them singletons, with approximately 1.4% in the top ten. This chain links TRBV5-1 with TRBJ2-3; TRBD1 matches at 12 bases. This clonotype originated in an adult in good health. Sequences were derived from peripheral blood, sampled on day 0 of AZD1222 vaccination. CDR3 loop: CASSWGQGAADTQYF. CDR3 nucleotide sequence: TGCGCCAGCAGCTGGGGACAGGGGGCGGCAGATACGCAGTATTTT. The full variable domain, its missing parts supplied by reference TRBV5-1 and TRBJ2-3, is KAGVTQTPRYLIKTRGQQVTLSCSPISGHRSVSWYQQTPGQGLQFLFEYFSETQRNKGNFPGRFSGRQFSNSRSEMNVSTLELGDSALYLCASSWGQGAADTQYFGPGTRLTVL.